This T cell receptor beta chain was recorded in a study of CD8+ T cells in alopecia areata. In the study overall: Treatment of the treated patients consisted of oral tofacitinib, 5 to 10 mg twice daily.

Extracted RNA was reverse transcribed into cDNA, the sequencing template. TCRdb's table, derived via immunoSEQ multiplex PCR, lists solely in-frame clones and lacks some. This table has about 140,000 clones, approximately 90% appearing once. The CDR3 is made up of 15 amino acids. Germline V CDR1 and CDR2: MNHEY, SVGAGI. V was clipped by 5 bases and J by 6 bases; unmatched bases: 7. Specified treatment: oral pan-JAK inhibitor, 5-10 mg twice daily. The source was CD8+ T cells sorted from blood, collected at week 4, from a patient treated with tofacitinib. The sequence derives from a human donor with alopecia areata. The rearrangement links TRBV6-5 to TRBJ2-1; 10 nucleotides match TRBD2. Written as DNA, the CDR3 is TGTGCCAGCAGTCCTAGGCTAGCGGGAGTCAATGAGCAGTTCTTC. Amino acid sequence: CASSPRLAGVNEQFF.